Shown below are 21 T cell receptor beta chains from a single sample sequenced in a study of shared clonotypes between healthy human individuals. Some clones are missing from TCRdb's copy, which holds only in-frame ones; the method was immunoSEQ multiplex PCR. In the table there are just over 2,000,000 clones, 85% to 95% of which are singletons. Sequenced material: naive CD4+ T cells sorted from blood. Subset reported: CD45RA+ positively selected. The receptors originated from a man aged 18 to 30 in good health.

The chain combines TRBV10-2 with TRBJ1-5; D ambiguous. Germline CDR1 reads WSHSY; CDR2 reads SAAADI. Trimming shortened V by 3 bases and J by 1 base, and 10 bases separated the two germline ends. CDR3 length equals 15 residues. CDR3 residues: CASSDISFSNQPQHF. CDR3 in DNA: TGCGCCAGCAGTGATATCAGTTTCAGCAATCAGCCCCAGCATTTT.

On this clone itself: Distinct nucleotide sequences in the sample also encode this CDR3. The chain carries TRBV5-4 and TRBJ2-3, with unresolved D. In germline, CDR1 is SGHNT, CDR2 YYREEE (reference sequence). V was pared by 0 bases and J by 0 bases, with 5 bases between. CDR3 size: 14 residues. CDR3 coding DNA: TGTGCCAGCAGCTTGGGTCAAAGCACAGATACGCAGTATTTT. Amino acids: CASSLGQSTDTQYF.

This sequence joins TRBV7-9 and TRBJ2-3; TRBD2 matches 13 bases. The V and J ends lost 5 bases and 2 bases, in that order; junction bases with no gene match: 4. CDR3 length: 16 residues. Germline V gene lookup returns CDR1 SEHNR and CDR2 FQNEAQ (reference sequence). Written as DNA, the CDR3 is TGTGCCAGCAGCCCGGGACTAGCGGGAAACACAGATACGCAGTATTTT. Its protein is CASSPGLAGNTDTQYF.

This chain links TRBV6-1 with TRBJ1-1; D is uncertain. The CDR3 contains 17 residues. V lost 0 bases to trimming and J lost 4 bases, with 18 bases between them. Germline assignment: CDR1 MNHNS and CDR2 SASEGT. The CDR3 loop reads CASSEARTSTLGTEAFF. DNA of the CDR3: TGTGCCAGCAGTGAAGCTAGGACTTCAACTTTAGGCACTGAAGCTTTCTTT.

Concerning this clone: The sample has other DNA sequences that encode this CDR3 too. This chain uses TRBV28 with TRBJ2-3; no reliable D call. Trimming stripped 6 bases from V and 0 bases from J, with 4 bases between. Germline lookup yields CDR1 MDHEN and CDR2 SYDVKM. The CDR3 is 12 residues long. The CDR3 sequence is CASRSSTDTQYF. The CDR3 coding sequence is TGTGCCAGCAGGTCTAGCACAGATACGCAGTATTTT.

This CDR3 is CASSSVGGLLREKLFF. DNA of the CDR3: TGTGCCAGCAGCTCGGTAGGAGGTCTGCTGCGTGAAAAACTGTTTTTT. The chain couples TRBV11-2 to TRBJ1-4; D is uncertain. The germline CDR1 and CDR2 sequences are SGHAT and FQNNGV. The CDR3 length is 16 residues. V gave up 4 bases and J gave up 7 bases, with 19 bases separating them.

This clone was detected ten times or more. V and J are TRBV27 and TRBJ1-2; D is possibly TRBD1 (5 bases). V was pared by 6 bases and J by 6 bases, with 17 bases between. The CDR3 runs 14 residues. Germline CDR1 is MNHEY and CDR2 is SMNVEV (reference sequence). The CDR3 DNA is TGTGCCAGCAGGCGGGACGGACTTAGAGATGGCTACACCTTC. It is translated as CASRRDGLRDGYTF.

Note on this clone: The junction departs from the called germline gene at one end, perhaps through a read error. This chain connects TRBV6-1 to TRBJ1-5; 11 nucleotides align to TRBD1. CDR3 length equals 17 residues. From germline, CDR1 is MNHNS and CDR2 SASEGT. The DNA of the CDR3 is TGTGCCAGCAGTAAAGCCGGACAGGGGGCGAACGGGCAGCCCCAGCATTTT. Protein product: CASSKAGQGANGQPQHF.

V and J are TRBV6-1 and TRBJ1-2, with D perhaps matching TRBD1 (5 bases). Germline V gives CDR1 MNHNS, CDR2 SASEGT. The CDR3 loop spans 14 amino acids. Trimming left V 6 bases short and J 2 bases short, with 13 bases between. The CDR3 reads CASSPWGGNYGYTF. CDR3 sequence (DNA): TGTGCCAGCAGCCCCTGGGGGGGGAACTATGGCTACACCTTC.

The chain links TRBV7-9 to TRBJ2-2; no clear D gene. CDR3 size: 15 residues. The V gene lost 3 bases and the J gene lost 4 bases, with 12 bases spanning the gap. Germline V gene sequence: CDR1 SEHNR, CDR2 FQNEAQ (reference sequence). The CDR3 DNA sequence: TGTGCCAGCAGCTTTCGACAAGCAAGCACCGGGGAGCTGTTTTTT. It encodes CASSFRQASTGELFF.

V is TRBV20-1 and J is TRBJ2-1; the D is unclear. The germline V gene encodes CDR1 DFQATT and CDR2 SNEGSKA (reference sequence). V lost 6 bases to trimming and J lost 8 bases, with 8 bases between them. The CDR3 spans 10 residues. The CDR3, as DNA: TGCAGTGCGGTGGTGGATGAGCAGTTCTTC. As protein: CSAVVDEQFF.

The CDR3 nucleotides are TGTGCCAGCAGTACCCCTTCTAGCGTTAAAGAGACCCAGTACTTC. Translated, it gives CASSTPSSVKETQYF. The chain joins TRBV2 to TRBJ2-5, with D possibly being TRBD2 (6 bases). The V and J ends lost 5 bases and 3 bases respectively, with 16 bases between them. There are 15 residues in the CDR3. CDR1 and CDR2 (germline): SNHLY, FYNNEI.

The CDR3 loop is CASSLEGQLGNEQFF. In nucleotides, the CDR3 is TGTGCCAGCAGCTTAGAAGGACAGCTAGGCAATGAGCAGTTCTTC. The chain uses TRBV7-9 and TRBJ2-1; weak D call: TRBD1 (6 bases). Trimming removed 1 base at V and 6 bases at J, with 13 bases between. Germline assignment: CDR1 SEHNR and CDR2 FQNEAQ (reference sequence). The CDR3 sequence is 15 residues long.

The rearrangement joins TRBV18 to TRBJ2-1; D might be TRBD1 (6 bases). In germline, CDR1 is KGHSH, CDR2 LQKENI. The CDR3 spans 14 residues. V lost 3 bases and J lost 4, with 10 bases in between. In nucleotides, the CDR3 is TGTGCCAGCTCACCTTTCCAGGGGTACAATGAGCAGTTCTTC. Protein sequence: CASSPFQGYNEQFF. Based on the CDR3 plus reference TRBV18 and TRBJ2-1, the full variable domain is NAGVMQNPRHLVRRRGQEARLRCSPMKGHSHVYWYRQLPEEGLKFMVYLQKENIIDESGMPKERFSAEFPKEGPSILRIQQVVRGDSAAYFCASSPFQGYNEQFFGPGTRLTVL.

This clone was found once. This rearrangement joins TRBV4-1 to TRBJ1-2; 8 nucleotides line up with TRBD1. Per germline, CDR1 MGHRA and CDR2 YSYEKL. This CDR3 is built from 17 residues. Trimming cost V 4 bases and J 5 bases; bases outside gene matches: 15. The CDR3 coding sequence is TGCGCCAGCAGCCGCCTTCAATCGGACAGGGAGAGTTATGGCTACACCTTC. It translates to CASSRLQSDRESYGYTF.

V gene TRBV5-4 combines with J gene TRBJ1-4; TRBD1 matches 7 bases. This CDR3 is built from 14 residues. Unmatched junction bases numbered 7, after V lost 3 bases and J lost 8 bases. Per germline, CDR1 SGHNT and CDR2 YYREEE (reference sequence). In DNA, the CDR3 is TGTGCCAGCAGCTCGGACAGGCCTGGGGAAAAACTGTTTTTT. As protein: CASSSDRPGEKLFF.

V and J are TRBV6-5 and TRBJ2-1; D is possibly TRBD2 (5 bases). The CDR3 extends over 14 amino acids. Germline V gene sequence: CDR1 MNHEY, CDR2 SVGAGI. Trimming stripped 6 bases from V and 0 bases from J, with 9 bases between. CDR3 sequence: CASRRAGSYNEQFF. The CDR3 nucleotides are TGTGCCAGCAGAAGGGCGGGCTCCTACAATGAGCAGTTCTTC.

This clone was detected once. V usage is TRBV30 and J usage is TRBJ2-3; D unclear. Germline CDR1 is GTSNPN and CDR2 is SVGIG (reference sequence). The length of the CDR3 is 14 residues. V gave up 5 bases and J gave up 6 bases, with 18 bases separating them. CDR3 in amino acids: CAWGTQRLGDTQYF. CDR3 sequence (DNA): TGTGCCTGGGGAACCCAGAGACTTGGGGATACGCAGTATTTT.

This chain connects TRBV5-4 to TRBJ2-7, with 10 bases fitting TRBD1. Germline-derived CDR1 and CDR2 are SGHNT and YYREEE (reference sequence). The CDR3 covers 15 residues. The trim removed 5 bases at V and 2 bases at J, leaving 7 bases unmatched. DNA for the CDR3: TGTGCCAGCAGACCTGACAGGGGGCGCGCCTACGAGCAGTACTTC. This translates into CASRPDRGRAYEQYF.

On this clone itself: In the same sample, other DNA sequences code for this CDR3. The rearrangement uses TRBV7-3 and TRBJ2-3; D might be TRBD2 (5 bases). This CDR3 region has 14 residues. Trimming stripped 2 bases from V and 3 bases from J, with 9 bases between. Germline V gene sequence: CDR1 SGHTA, CDR2 FQGTGA. CDR3 bases: TGTGCCAGCAGCTTAGGTACGGGGACAGATACGCAGTATTTT. Translation gives CASSLGTGTDTQYF.

This chain connects TRBV7-2 to TRBJ2-7; possibly TRBD2 for D (6 bases). Germline CDR1 reads SGHTA; CDR2 reads FQGNSA. Trimming took 4 bases from V and 2 from J, leaving 12 bases between them. This CDR3 has 14 amino acids. DNA for the CDR3: TGTGCCAGCAGCTCCATGGGAGGCCCCTACGAGCAGTACTTC. This gives the protein CASSSMGGPYEQYF.